Below, one T cell receptor beta chain is given with its context. This clone is judged medium-sized (0.01 to 0.1%). It lacks a known antigen. No per-base quality is available; no much larger clone lies one base away. The sample holds other DNA sequences that translate to the same CDR3. These data are taken from a study of shared clonotypes between healthy human individuals (dated by TCRdb to about 2020). Background on the whole study: A couple of women and a few men aged 18 to 49 years were included in the cohort. To estimate repertoire size and how much clonotype sharing occurs between individuals, the study deeply sequenced the blood TCR repertoires of 5 or 6 healthy adults. Different laboratories and diverse techniques were used to prepare libraries and sequence TCR repertoires, to increase sequencing depth and limit assay-specific biases. Between about 0.8 and 9 billion PBMCs per donor were obtained by leukapheresis.

TCR CDR3 regions were amplified from genomic DNA by multiplex PCR using the deep immunoSEQ assay. Genomic DNA extracted from each cell subset was distributed evenly over all wells of several immunoSEQ 96-well plates, and each plate served as one replicate. For unsorted PBMC, each replicate PCR was loaded with approximately 300 ng genomic DNA, equivalent to 25,000 to 35,000 T cell genomes. Unsorted PBMC genomic DNA was sequenced across ten immunoSEQ deep assay plates. The purified libraries were quantified using a Qubit 3.0 fluorometer, sized with a Bioanalyzer 2100, and then quantified again using the KAPA Library Quantification kit. Each immunoSEQ 96-well plate was sequenced on its own single-read 150-cycle Illumina NextSeq 550 flow cell. Processing in the source paper ran as follows. The immunoSEQ output contained only junctional sequences without quality scores, so filtering could not match that applied to full-length reads. To assign V/J genes and CDR3, sequences were annotated against IMGT germline references using PyIR, a Python wrapper for IgBLAST v1.9. Reads with weak V/J assignments (E-value above 1e-6), missing CDR3, stop codons, out-of-frame junctions, or ambiguous translated residues were removed. V3J clonotypes were defined as sequences sharing the same inferred V gene, J gene, and CDR3 amino acid sequence. Percentage overlap between repertoires was computed as shared unique clonotypes divided by the size of the smaller repertoire. Repertoire richness was assessed with RTK rarefaction, the Chao1 estimator, and Recon v2.1 estimates of unobserved clonotypes. As stored in TCRdb, this immuneACCESS dataset retains in-frame rearrangements with V and J assigned. A fraction of the clones does not appear; measured against another copy, unresolved V genes explain less than half of the discrepancy, and the remainder lacks a known reason. The DNA gave D and trimming, while V, J and clone size come from that table. The sample table contains 400,000 to 550,000 clones; only one count was recorded for around three quarters of them. About 12% of the sample is in the top ten clones.

A distance of 10 bases separates the germline ends of V and J, which lose 5 bases and 5 bases respectively. Via the germline V gene, CDR1 is SNHLY and CDR2 FYNNEI. CDR3 length: 13 amino acids, cysteine to phenylalanine. Only the CDR3 part of the read is kept: 39 bases, read in frame from the first base. The full study reports these points: Sampling was limited to blood, and TCR repertoires in tissue likely differ from TCR repertoires in blood. Pairwise subsampling indicated that sequencing depth was expected to affect the degree of clonotype sharing among donors. The small number of donors limited the genetic and exposure-history diversity represented.

The donors were healthy, HIV-negative adults who had no recently reported acute infections or vaccinations. Every donor was a Caucasian adult residing in Nashville, Tennessee, USA. For unsorted samples, 90 million or so PBMCs were counted and genomic DNA was extracted with the QIAamp DNA Blood Mini kit. After blood collection by leukapheresis, PBMCs were isolated using Ficoll-Histopaque density gradient centrifugation and then cryopreserved in the vapor phase of liquid nitrogen. Sequenced material: PBMCs. The sequence is built from TRBV2 and TRBJ1-5, with the D gene uncertain. This clonotype was obtained from a woman aged 40 to 49 in good health. Some clones in this sample may be carry-over from other donors' samples. The DNA reads TGTGCCAGCAGTTTTGCAGGAGATCAGCCCCAGCATTTT. Translation gives CASSFAGDQPQHF.